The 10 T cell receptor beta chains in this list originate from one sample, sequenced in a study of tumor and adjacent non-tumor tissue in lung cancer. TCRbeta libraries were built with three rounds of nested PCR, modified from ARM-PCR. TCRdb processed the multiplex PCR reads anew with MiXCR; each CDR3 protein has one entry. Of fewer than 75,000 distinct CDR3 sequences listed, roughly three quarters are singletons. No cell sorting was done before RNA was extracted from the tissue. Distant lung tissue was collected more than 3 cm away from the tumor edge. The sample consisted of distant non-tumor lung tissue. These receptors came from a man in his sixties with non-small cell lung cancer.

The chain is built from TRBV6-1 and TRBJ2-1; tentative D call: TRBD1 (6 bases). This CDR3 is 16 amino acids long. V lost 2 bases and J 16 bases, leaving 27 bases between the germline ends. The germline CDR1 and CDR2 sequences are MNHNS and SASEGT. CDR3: CASSELQGRSRNGHFF. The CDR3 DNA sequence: TGTGCCAGCAGTGAACTACAGGGAAGGAGTCGGAATGGGCATTTCTTC.

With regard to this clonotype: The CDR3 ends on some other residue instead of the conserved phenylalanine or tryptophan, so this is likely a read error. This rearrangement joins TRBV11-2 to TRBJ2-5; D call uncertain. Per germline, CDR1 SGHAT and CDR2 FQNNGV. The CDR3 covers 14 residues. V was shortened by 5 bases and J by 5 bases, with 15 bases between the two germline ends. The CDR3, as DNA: TGTGCCAGCAGCACATCCGACGGGCAGGAGACCCAGTACTTA. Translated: CASSTSDGQETQYL.

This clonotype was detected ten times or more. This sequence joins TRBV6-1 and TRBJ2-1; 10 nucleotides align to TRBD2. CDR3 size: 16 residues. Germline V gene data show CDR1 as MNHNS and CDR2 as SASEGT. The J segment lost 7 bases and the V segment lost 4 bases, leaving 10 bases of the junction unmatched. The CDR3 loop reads CASSGGAGGPGNEQFF. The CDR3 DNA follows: TGTGCCAGCAGTGGTGGAGCGGGAGGGCCGGGAAATGAGCAGTTCTTC.

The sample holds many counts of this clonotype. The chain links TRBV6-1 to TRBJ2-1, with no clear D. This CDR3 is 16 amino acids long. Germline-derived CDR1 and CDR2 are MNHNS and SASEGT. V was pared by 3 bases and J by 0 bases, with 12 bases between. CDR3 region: CASSEYSASSYNEQFF. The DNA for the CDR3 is TGTGCCAGCAGTGAGTATTCAGCAAGCTCCTACAATGAGCAGTTCTTC.

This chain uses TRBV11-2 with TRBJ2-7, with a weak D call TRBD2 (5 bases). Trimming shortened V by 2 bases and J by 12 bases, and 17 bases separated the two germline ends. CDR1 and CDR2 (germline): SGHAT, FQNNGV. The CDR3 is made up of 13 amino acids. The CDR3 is CASSLLASYGPYF. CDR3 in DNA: TGTGCCAGCAGCTTACTGGCTAGCTACGGGCCGTACTTC.

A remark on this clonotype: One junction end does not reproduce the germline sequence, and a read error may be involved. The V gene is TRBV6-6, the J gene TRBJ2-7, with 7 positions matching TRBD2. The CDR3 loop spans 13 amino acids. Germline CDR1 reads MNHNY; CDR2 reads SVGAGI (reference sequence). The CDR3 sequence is CATLESGNTEQYF. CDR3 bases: TGTGCCACCCTAGAGAGCGGGAACACCGAGCAGTACTTT.

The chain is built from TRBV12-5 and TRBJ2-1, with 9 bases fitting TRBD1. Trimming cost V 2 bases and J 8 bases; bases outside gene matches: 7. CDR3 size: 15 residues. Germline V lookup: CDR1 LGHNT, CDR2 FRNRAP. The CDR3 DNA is TGTGCTAGTGGTTTGCCGGGACAGGGCGTCCATGAGCAGTTCTTC. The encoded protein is CASGLPGQGVHEQFF.

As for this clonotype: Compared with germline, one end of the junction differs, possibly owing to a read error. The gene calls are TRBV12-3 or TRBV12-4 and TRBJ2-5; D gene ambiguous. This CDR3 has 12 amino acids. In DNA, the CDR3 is TGTGCCAGCAGTTTAACCCCGGAGACCCGGTATTTC. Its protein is CASSLTPETRYF.

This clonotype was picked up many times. CDR3 DNA: TGTGCCAGCAGCTTCCAGCGCGAGCAGTACTTC. Translated: CASSFQREQYF. This chain links TRBV13 with TRBJ2-7, with unresolved D. V lost 3 bases and J 6 bases, leaving 6 bases between the germline ends. Looked up from germline, CDR1 is PRHDT and CDR2 is FYEKMQ (reference sequence). The CDR3 consists of 11 residues.

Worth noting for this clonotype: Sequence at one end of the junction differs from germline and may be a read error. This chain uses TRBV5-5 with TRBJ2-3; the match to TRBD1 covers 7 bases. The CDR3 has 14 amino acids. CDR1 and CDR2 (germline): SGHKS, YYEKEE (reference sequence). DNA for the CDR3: TGTGCCACCAGCCTAATAGACAGGGCCGATACGCAATATTTT. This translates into CATSLIDRADTQYF.